This TCR beta chain was identified during a study of CD8+CD57+ T cells in acquired aplastic anemia. For the study at large: The mean DNA yield obtained from sorted CD4+ and CD8+ cells came to about 3.2 ug.

The study, taken as a whole, reports: Patients and controls turned out to have 25 to 30 CD8+ CDR3 sequences in common. The study found no significant CD8+ Simpson's diversity difference between patients and controls.

CDR3 length: 14 residues. The ends were cut back, 3 bases at V and 0 bases at J, with 6 bases in the middle. In germline, CDR1 is LNHNV, CDR2 YYDKDF (reference sequence). In this sample, this clonotype turned up many times. Its antigen is currently unknown. The study profiled TCR beta VDJ and CDR3 using genomic DNA as template. MiXCR, run by TCRdb on the reads, gives a single entry per CDR3 protein. The data hold about 220,000 distinct CDR3 sequences, with 30% to 40% observed a single time. The source material was sorted CD4+, CD8+, or CD8+CD57+ T cells (not recorded which) from PBMCs. The TCR originated in a human donor in good health, serving as a control. The chain uses TRBV15 and TRBJ1-5; D gene uncertain. The CDR3 DNA sequence: TGTGCCACCAGCAGGGAGTATAGCAATCAGCCCCAGCATTTT. Translated, it gives CATSREYSNQPQHF.